This TCR beta chain was captured in a study of blood T cell repertoires in COVID-19 (dated by TCRdb to 2020 to 2022). About the full investigation: Collaborator samples came from the United States, Italy and Spain and covered acute and convalescent phases of COVID-19. The prospective study material was composed of cDNA or gDNA derived from T cells, B-cell-depleted T cells, or PBMCs. Deeply sampled blood TCRbeta repertoires from subjects exposed to, actively infected with, or recovered from COVID-19 were included in the dataset. The repertoires were made available in a free public database intended to serve as a resource for research on the immune response to SARS-CoV-2. Samples were obtained from the ongoing ImmuneRACE study (first 160 participants) and from 1,254 subjects provided by 6 global collaborators. Sample metadata almost always included a de-identified subject ID, COVID-19 status, age in years and sex. HLA class I and class II types, where available, came from metadata supplied by the sample provider rather than from assay-based typing.

The immunoSEQ Assay, a bias-controlled multiplex PCR, was used to amplify TCRbeta CDR3 regions from genomic DNA. The authors' pipeline ran thus. The number of nucleated cells in each sample was estimated by amplification of reference gene primers within the assay. To quantify the absolute abundance of each unique TCRbeta CDR3 rearrangement, sequence reads were collapsed and filtered. For each sample, productive Simpson clonality was calculated as the square root of Simpson's diversity index across productive rearrangements. TCRdb provides this immuneACCESS table in a form limited to in-frame rearrangements. Some clones are lacking; in checked studies, under half of them reflect an unresolved V gene, and why the rest are absent is not known. Clone size and the V and J calls come from that table; the DNA yielded D and trimming. For this sample the table gives 120,000 or so clones, of which 80% were detected only once. The leading ten clones occupy roughly 25% of the sample.

From the cysteine through the phenylalanine, the CDR3 covers 13 amino acids. CDR3 DNA only is kept here, 39 bases in frame from base 1. CDR1 MRHNA and CDR2 SNTAGT were looked up in the germline V gene. V loses 4 bases, J loses 6 bases, and the germline ends lie 13 bases apart. The collaborating institutions used their own protocols to collect whole blood in K2EDTA tubes. For TCRbeta analysis, collaborators shipped samples as frozen whole blood, isolated PBMCs, or DNA extracted from either of those sample types. A word on this clone: No cognate antigen has been identified for it. Base qualities are not recorded, but no much larger clone differs from it by a single base.

Here is what the overall study found, with its caveats: Clinical and demographic metadata were provided uncurated, with the amount varying by source and participant.

The sequence links TRBV6-4 to TRBJ2-7, and TRBD2 may be the D gene, going by 7 matching bases. The sample taken for sequencing was peripheral blood. This clonotype was sampled from a human donor in a cohort sampled during active COVID-19. The DNA sequence follows: TGTGCCAGCAGTGTACAGGGAGGGAGCGAGCAGTACTTC. It specifies CASSVQGGSEQYF.